This T cell receptor beta chain is drawn from a study of blood T cell repertoires in COVID-19. Across the whole study: The cDNA or gDNA used as material had been derived from T cells, B-cell-depleted T cells, or PBMCs.

Profiling relied on immunoSEQ multiplex PCR, and the TCRdb table lists in-frame clones only, not all of them. The repertoire consists of about 250,000 clones, with roughly 85% occurring once and the leading ten covering about 9.1%. Trimming removed 4 bases from V and 4 bases from J, with 17 bases in between. This CDR3 spans 15 amino acids. Germline assignment: CDR1 SGHKS and CDR2 YYEKEE (reference sequence). Residents of about two dozen US areas, aged roughly 18 to 90 years, made up the participants. Sequenced input: PBMCs or T cells enriched from blood (not recorded which). The source of this sequence is a woman aged 45-59 years with acute COVID-19. V usage is TRBV5-5 and J usage is TRBJ1-1; D remains ambiguous. CDR3 bases: TGTGCCAGCAGCGGTGAGACGGTAACGGGCACTGAAGCTTTCTTT. The encoded protein is CASSGETVTGTEAFF. The variable domain in full, completed from reference TRBV5-5 and TRBJ1-1, reads DAGVTQSPTHLIKTRGQQVTLRCSPISGHKSVSWYQQVLGQGPQFIFQYYEKEERGRGNFPDRFSARQFPNYSSELNVNALLLGDSALYLCASSGETVTGTEAFFGQGTRLTVV.